This TCR beta chain was identified in a study of cytomegalovirus exposure and HLA in healthy donors. Whole-study results and caveats: When analyzed later, the rates of TCR association showed variation by HLA locus, with DRB1 the most and HLA-C the fewest. Later on, a genetic analysis was performed. It linked a missense variant in DCLRE1C with V- and J-gene trimming of TCR beta.

The CDR3 is 16 residues long. The germline V gene encodes CDR1 LNHDA and CDR2 SQIVND (reference sequence). V lost 4 bases, J lost 5 bases, and 11 bases stayed unmatched. For this clone: The antigen is unknown.

Amplification used 60 Vbeta primers and 13 Jbeta primers. Using immunoSEQ multiplex PCR, the repertoire was profiled, and TCRdb retains in-frame clones only, with some absent. The sample records about 170,000 clones, roughly 80% being singletons. This chain uses TRBV19 with TRBJ2-1; 7 positions agree with TRBD2. This sequence was found in a female donor in good health and CMV-seronegative. Sequencing used PBMCs. This chain's CDR3 is CASSTPPGGGHNEQFF. The CDR3 DNA follows: TGTGCCAGTAGTACTCCTCCGGGAGGCGGGCACAATGAGCAGTTCTTC. Filled out from reference TRBV19 and TRBJ2-1, the complete variable domain reads DGGITQSPKYLFRKEGQNVTLSCEQNLNHDAMYWYRQDPGQGLRLIYYSQIVNDFQKGDIAEGYSVSREKKESFPLTVTSAQKNPTAFYLCASSTPPGGGHNEQFFGPGTRLTVL.